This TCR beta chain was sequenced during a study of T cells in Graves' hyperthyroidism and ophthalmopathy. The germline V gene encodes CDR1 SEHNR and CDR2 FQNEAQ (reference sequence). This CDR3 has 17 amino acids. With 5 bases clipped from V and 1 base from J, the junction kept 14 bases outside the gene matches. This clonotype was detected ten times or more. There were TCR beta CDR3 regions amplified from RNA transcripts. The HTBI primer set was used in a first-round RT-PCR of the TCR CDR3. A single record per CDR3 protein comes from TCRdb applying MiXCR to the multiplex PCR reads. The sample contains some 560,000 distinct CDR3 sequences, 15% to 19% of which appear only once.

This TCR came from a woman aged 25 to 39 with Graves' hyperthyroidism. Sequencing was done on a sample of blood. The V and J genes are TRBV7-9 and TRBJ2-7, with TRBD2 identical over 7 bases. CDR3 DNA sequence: TGTGCCAGCAGCCCCTTTCTTGGGGGGGTAGGATCCTACGAGCAGTACTTC. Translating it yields CASSPFLGGVGSYEQYF.